A selection of T cell receptor beta chains follows, all from one sample in a study of regulatory T cells in long-lasting Graves disease. TCRdb called the multiplex PCR reads again in MiXCR, with one record for every CDR3 protein. The table records 350,000 to 500,000 distinct CDR3 sequences, roughly a fifth of them present only once. The sequences come from peripheral blood mononuclear cells (PBMCs), collected when the disease was refractory, from a patient treated with antithyroid drugs. The receptors were sampled from a female donor with Graves disease. The CDR3 runs from the conserved cysteine through the conserved F or W. The order of the fields is clone size, J gene, D gene, V gene, CDR3 DNA, CDR3 protein. D genes are given only for firm matches. Clone size is stated in some rows and not others, as once, few, many or a class when expanded.

size: NA
J: TRBJ2-2
D: TRBD2
V: TRBV7-9
DNA: TGTGCCAGCAGCTCCCTCCCGGGACTAGCGGGAGGTACCGGGGAGCTGTTTTTT
CDR3: CASSSLPGLAGGTGELFF

size: many
J: TRBJ2-7
D: NA
V: TRBV12-3/TRBV12-4
DNA: TGTGCCAGCAGTTCATCCGGAGGGGGCTCCTACGAGCAGTACTTC
CDR3: CASSSSGGGSYEQYF

size: many
J: TRBJ1-1
D: TRBD1
V: TRBV12-3/TRBV12-4
DNA: TGTGCCAGCAGTCGCTGGACAGGGGCCATGAACACTGAAGCTTTCTTT
CDR3: CASSRWTGAMNTEAFF

size: few
J: TRBJ1-1
D: NA
V: TRBV6-2/TRBV6-3
DNA: TGTGCCAGCAGTTACTCGATGAGCACTGAAGCTTTCTTT
CDR3: CASSYSMSTEAFF

size: few
J: TRBJ2-7
D: TRBD1
V: TRBV7-2
DNA: TGTGCCAGCAGCTTAACTTCCCGGGACAGGGGTTTGGGAGAGCAGTACTTC
CDR3: CASSLTSRDRGLGEQYF

size: NA
J: TRBJ1-3
D: NA
V: TRBV3-1
DNA: TGTGCCAGCAGCCAAGAGTTCGGAAACACCATATATTTT
CDR3: CASSQEFGNTIYF

size: few
J: TRBJ2-7
D: NA
V: TRBV27
DNA: TGTGCCAGCAGCCTTGGGTTTGGGGCCTACGAGCAGTACTTC
CDR3: CASSLGFGAYEQYF

size: NA
J: TRBJ2-2
D: NA
V: TRBV9
DNA: TGTGCCAGCAGCATTCCGGGACTCCAAACCGGGGAGCTGTTTTTT
CDR3: CASSIPGLQTGELFF

size: many
J: TRBJ1-4
D: NA
V: TRBV6-1
DNA: TGTGCCAGCAAACCTGACAGGAGAACTAATGAAAAACTGTTTTTT
CDR3: CASKPDRRTNEKLFF

size: few
J: TRBJ2-1
D: TRBD1
V: TRBV20-1
DNA: TGCAGTGCTGACAACCGGGACAGGCAGTACAATGAGCAGTTCTTC
CDR3: CSADNRDRQYNEQFF

size: few
J: TRBJ2-3
D: TRBD1
V: TRBV6-5
DNA: TGTGCCAGCAGTTACTTCGACAGGGCCACAGATACGCAGTATTTT
CDR3: CASSYFDRATDTQYF

size: few
J: TRBJ2-7
D: NA
V: TRBV7-9
DNA: TGTGCCAGCAGCTTTATTGACAGGATCCACGAGCAGTACTTC
CDR3: CASSFIDRIHEQYF

size: few
J: TRBJ2-2
D: NA
V: TRBV10-3
DNA: TGTGCCAGTCAAACGGGAAACACCGGGGAGCTGTTTTTT
CDR3: CASQTGNTGELFF

size: many
J: TRBJ2-7
D: NA
V: TRBV2
DNA: TGTGCCAGCAGTGTAGGGGGGGTTGATCGCGAGCAGTACTTC
CDR3: CASSVGGVDREQYF

size: NA
J: TRBJ2-5
D: NA
V: TRBV30
DNA: TGTGCCTGGAGTGGTGACATCCAAGAGACCCAGTACTTC
CDR3: CAWSGDIQETQYF

size: NA
J: TRBJ2-7
D: TRBD2
V: TRBV13
DNA: TGTGCCAGCAGCTCAATAACCGGGACTAGCGCTTACGAGCAGTACTTC
CDR3: CASSSITGTSAYEQYF

size: few
J: TRBJ2-7
D: NA
V: TRBV3-1
DNA: TGTGCCAGCAGCCGGGGTGTTGAGAACGAGCAGTACTTC
CDR3: CASSRGVENEQYF

size: NA
J: TRBJ2-3
D: TRBD1
V: TRBV27
DNA: TGTGCCAGTTTTCCGGACAGGGACTTTTCAGATACGCAGTATTTT
CDR3: CASFPDRDFSDTQYF

size: many
J: TRBJ2-7
D: TRBD1
V: TRBV7-9
DNA: TGTGCCAGCAGCTTCCCTGGACAGGGGGCTCTGGAGCAGTACTTC
CDR3: CASSFPGQGALEQYF

size: many
J: TRBJ2-7
D: NA
V: TRBV2
DNA: TGTGCCAGCAGTGAGCGGGGACAATCCTACGAGCAGTACTTC
CDR3: CASSERGQSYEQYF

size: NA
J: TRBJ2-2
D: TRBD2
V: TRBV6-1
DNA: TGTGCCAGCACTCTGGAGGCGGGGGGCGGGGAGCTGTTTTTT
CDR3: CASTLEAGGGELFF

size: few
J: TRBJ2-5
D: TRBD1
V: TRBV9
DNA: TGTGCCAGCAGCGTAGCCGGGACAGGGTTGGAGACCCAGTACTTC
CDR3: CASSVAGTGLETQYF

size: many
J: TRBJ2-7
D: NA
V: TRBV2
DNA: TGTGCCAGCAGGGACAGCCCCCACGAGCAGTACTTC
CDR3: CASRDSPHEQYF

size: NA
J: TRBJ2-5
D: NA
V: TRBV2
DNA: TGTGTCAGCAGTGAAGCGGGCACAGTCCAAGAGACCCAGTACTTC
CDR3: CVSSEAGTVQETQYF

size: many
J: TRBJ2-2
D: NA
V: TRBV28
DNA: TGTGCCAGCAGTACGTACAGGGTCACGAACACCGGGGAGCTGTTTTTT
CDR3: CASSTYRVTNTGELFF

size: few
J: TRBJ2-7
D: TRBD1
V: TRBV11-2
DNA: TGTGCCAGCAGCTACTTACCGGGACAGGGTATATACGAGCAGTACTTC
CDR3: CASSYLPGQGIYEQYF